This T cell receptor (beta chain) was captured by sequencing in a study of cytomegalovirus exposure and HLA in healthy donors. Findings and caveats of the study: Compared with the roughly 700-donor mean, an Asian-associated ancestry cluster reportedly had fewer N-insertions, according to a later analysis.

Primers for the PCR totalled 60 Vbeta and 13 Jbeta. The method was immunoSEQ multiplex PCR; TCRdb's version includes in-frame clones alone and lacks a portion of them. The table shows approximately 140,000 clones, with under 75% occurring only once. CDR3 size: 13 residues. Germline CDR1 and CDR2: MNHEY and SVGAGI. Trimming removed 6 bases from V and 11 bases from J, with 19 bases in between. A word on this clone: Its antigen is not identified.

The sample was PBMCs. V usage is TRBV6-5 and J usage is TRBJ1-1; D gene ambiguous. This sequence originates from a woman in her fifties or sixties in good health and CMV-seropositive. CDR3 DNA sequence: TGTGCCAGCAGCCCCTCCAGCGGATTCAACGCTTTCTTT. This codes for CASSPSSGFNAFF.